These 7 T cell receptor beta chains were all obtained from the same sample, sequenced in a study of T cell repertoires in cytomegalovirus infection. TCRdb reprocessed the reads via MiXCR and lists one record per CDR3 protein. The table has fewer than 550,000 distinct CDR3 sequences, approximately 26% seen once. The sequenced sample was PBMCs. These receptors originate from a human donor in good health (CMV status not recorded). Some clones in this sample may be carry-over from other donors' samples.

The chain is built from TRBV5-4 and TRBJ1-2, with D tentatively TRBD1 (5 bases). Germline CDR1 is SGHNT and CDR2 is YYREEE (reference sequence). V was clipped by 4 bases and J by 4 bases, with 23 bases between them. The CDR3 is 17 residues long. This chain's CDR3 is CASSRQGGTAHSYGYTF. CDR3 nucleotide sequence: TGTGCCAGCAGCCGGCAGGGTGGGACTGCTCATTCCTATGGCTACACCTTC.

This clonotype appeared a few times. The chain couples TRBV12-3 or TRBV12-4 to TRBJ1-2; TRBD1 is a possible D gene (5 bases). The ends were cut back, 1 base at V and 7 bases at J, with 13 bases in the middle. The CDR3 runs to 14 residues. Written as DNA, the CDR3 is TGTGCCAGCAGTTTAGTGGGGGATTACGGTGGCTACACCTTC. This translates into CASSLVGDYGGYTF.

This clonotype was recorded many times. The V and J genes are TRBV7-9 and TRBJ2-7; D is perhaps TRBD1 (6 bases). The CDR3 spans 15 residues. Germline V gene sequence: CDR1 SEHNR, CDR2 FQNEAQ (reference sequence). Trimming stripped 4 bases from V and 2 bases from J, with 15 bases between. The CDR3 reads CASSYRTEGTYEQYF. The CDR3, as DNA: TGTGCCAGCAGCTATCGGACAGAGGGGACCTACGAGCAGTACTTC.

This clonotype was counted at least ten times. The chain joins TRBV7-2 to TRBJ2-1; TRBD2 might be the D (6 bases). The CDR3 is 15 amino acids. Trimming stripped 4 bases from V and 0 bases from J, with 10 bases between. Germline V CDR1 and CDR2: SGHTA, FQGNSA. The CDR3 DNA reads TGTGCCAGCAGCTCGGGACTTAACTCCTACAATGAGCAGTTCTTC. Its protein is CASSSGLNSYNEQFF.

The gene calls are TRBV6-2 or TRBV6-3 and TRBJ2-1, with unresolved D. V was pared by 7 bases and J by 4 bases, with 17 bases between. CDR1 is MNHEY, CDR2 SVGEGT, per germline. This CDR3 region has 15 residues. The CDR3 nucleotides are TGTGCCAGCAACCTACGACCGGACGGGTACAATGAGCAGTTCTTC. Its translation is CASNLRPDGYNEQFF.

This clonotype has more than one count but fewer than ten. J is TRBJ1-6 and V is TRBV6-1; D is ambiguous. The V end was cut by 5 bases, the J end by 8 bases, with 16 bases between. Per the germline V gene, CDR1 is MNHNS and CDR2 is SASEGT. CDR3 length: 15 amino acids. CDR3 sequence: CASSRGLTSDSPLHF. The CDR3 DNA follows: TGTGCCAGCAGTCGTGGACTTACCTCGGATTCACCCCTCCACTTT.

J is TRBJ1-5 and V is TRBV19; D unclear. The CDR3 is made up of 17 amino acids. V lost 8 bases and J 0 bases, leaving 20 bases between the germline ends. Germline V lookup: CDR1 LNHDA, CDR2 SQIVND (reference sequence). CDR3 residues: CASRERLDANSNQPQHF. The CDR3 DNA is TGTGCCAGTCGTGAGAGGTTGGATGCGAATAGCAATCAGCCCCAGCATTTT.